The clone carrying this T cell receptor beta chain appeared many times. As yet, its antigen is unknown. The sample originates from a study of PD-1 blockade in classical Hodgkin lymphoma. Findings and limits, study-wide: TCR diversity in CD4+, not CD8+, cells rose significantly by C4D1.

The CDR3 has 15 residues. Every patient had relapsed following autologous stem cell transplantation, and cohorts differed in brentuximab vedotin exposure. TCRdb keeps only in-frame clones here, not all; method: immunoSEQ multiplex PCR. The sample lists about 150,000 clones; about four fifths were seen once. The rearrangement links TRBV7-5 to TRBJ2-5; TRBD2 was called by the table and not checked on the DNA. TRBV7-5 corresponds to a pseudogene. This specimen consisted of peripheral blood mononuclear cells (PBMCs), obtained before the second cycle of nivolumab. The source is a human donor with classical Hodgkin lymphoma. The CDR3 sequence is CARSGSGLAEETQYF. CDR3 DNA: TGTGCCAGAAGCGGATCTGGGCTAGCGGAAGAGACCCAGTACTTC.